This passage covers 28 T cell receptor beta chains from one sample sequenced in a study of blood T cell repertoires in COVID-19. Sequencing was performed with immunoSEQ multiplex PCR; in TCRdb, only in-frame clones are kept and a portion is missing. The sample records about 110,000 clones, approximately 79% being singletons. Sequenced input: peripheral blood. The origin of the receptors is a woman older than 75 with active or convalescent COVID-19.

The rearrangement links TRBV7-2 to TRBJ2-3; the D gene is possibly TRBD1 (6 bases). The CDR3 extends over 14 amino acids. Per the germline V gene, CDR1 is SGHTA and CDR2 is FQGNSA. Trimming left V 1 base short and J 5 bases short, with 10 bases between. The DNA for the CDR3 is TGTGCCAGCAGCTTAGACAGGGCGCAAGATACGCAGTATTTT. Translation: CASSLDRAQDTQYF. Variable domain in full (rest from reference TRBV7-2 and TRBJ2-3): GAGVSQSPSNKVTEKGKDVELRCDPISGHTALYWYRQSLGQGLEFLIYFQGNSAPDKSGLPSDRFSAERTGGSVSTLTIQRTQQEDSAVYLCASSLDRAQDTQYFGPGTRLTVL.

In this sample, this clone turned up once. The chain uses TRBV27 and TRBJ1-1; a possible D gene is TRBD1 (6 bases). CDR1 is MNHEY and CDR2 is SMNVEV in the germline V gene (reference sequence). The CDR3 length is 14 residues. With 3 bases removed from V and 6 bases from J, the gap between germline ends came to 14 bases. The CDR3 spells CASSFLGARSEAFF. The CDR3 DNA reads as TGTGCCAGCAGTTTCCTGGGGGCGCGCTCTGAAGCTTTCTTT.

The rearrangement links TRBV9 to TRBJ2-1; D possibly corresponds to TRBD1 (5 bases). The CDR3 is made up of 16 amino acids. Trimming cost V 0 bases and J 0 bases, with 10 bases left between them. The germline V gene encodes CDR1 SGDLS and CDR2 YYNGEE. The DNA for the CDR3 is TGTGCCAGCAGCGTAGGGGGCAGGAGCTCCTACAATGAGCAGTTCTTC. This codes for CASSVGGRSSYNEQFF.

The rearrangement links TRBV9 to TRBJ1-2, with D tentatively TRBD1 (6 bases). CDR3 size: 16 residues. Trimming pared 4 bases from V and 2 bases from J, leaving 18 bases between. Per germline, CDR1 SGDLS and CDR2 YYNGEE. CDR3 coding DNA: TGTGCCAGCAGCTCCCGGGGACACACTCTAAACTATGGCTACACCTTC. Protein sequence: CASSSRGHTLNYGYTF.

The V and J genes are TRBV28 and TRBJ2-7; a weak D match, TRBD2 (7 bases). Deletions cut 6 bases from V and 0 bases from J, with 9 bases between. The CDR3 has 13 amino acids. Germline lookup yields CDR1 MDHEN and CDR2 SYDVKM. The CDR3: CASRRGASYEQYF. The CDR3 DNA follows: TGTGCCAGCAGACGGGGGGCCTCCTACGAGCAGTACTTC.

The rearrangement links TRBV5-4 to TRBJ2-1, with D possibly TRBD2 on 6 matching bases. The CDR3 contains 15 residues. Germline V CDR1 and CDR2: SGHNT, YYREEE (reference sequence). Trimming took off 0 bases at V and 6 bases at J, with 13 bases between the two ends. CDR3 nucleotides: TGTGCCAGCAGCTTGGGCGGCGGGGCTAGCAATGAGCAGTTCTTC. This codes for CASSLGGGASNEQFF.

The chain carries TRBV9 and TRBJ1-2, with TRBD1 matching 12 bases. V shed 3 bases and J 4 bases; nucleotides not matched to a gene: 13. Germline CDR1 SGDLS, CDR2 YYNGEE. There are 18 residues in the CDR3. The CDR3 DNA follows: TGTGCCAGCAGCGGGATCCGGGACAGGGGGCCGAGTGGCTATGGCTACACCTTC. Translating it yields CASSGIRDRGPSGYGYTF. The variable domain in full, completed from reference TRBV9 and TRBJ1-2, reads DSGVTQTPKHLITATGQRVTLRCSPRSGDLSVYWYQQSLDQGLQFLIQYYNGEERAKGNILERFSAQQFPDLHSELNLSSLELGDSALYFCASSGIRDRGPSGYGYTFGSGTRLTVV.

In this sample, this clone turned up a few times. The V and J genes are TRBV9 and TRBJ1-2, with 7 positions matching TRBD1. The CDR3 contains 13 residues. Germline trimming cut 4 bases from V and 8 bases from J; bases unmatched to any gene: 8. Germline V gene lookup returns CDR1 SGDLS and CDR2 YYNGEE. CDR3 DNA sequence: TGTGCCAGCAGCATTCCAGGGGGATGGGGCTACACCTTC. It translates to CASSIPGGWGYTF.

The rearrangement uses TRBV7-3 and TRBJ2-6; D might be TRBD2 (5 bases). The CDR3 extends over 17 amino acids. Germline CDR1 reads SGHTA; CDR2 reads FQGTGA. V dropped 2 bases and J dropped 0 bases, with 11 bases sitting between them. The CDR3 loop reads CASSLEGSTSGANVLTF. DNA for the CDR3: TGTGCCAGCAGCTTAGAAGGGAGTACCTCTGGGGCCAACGTCCTGACTTTC.

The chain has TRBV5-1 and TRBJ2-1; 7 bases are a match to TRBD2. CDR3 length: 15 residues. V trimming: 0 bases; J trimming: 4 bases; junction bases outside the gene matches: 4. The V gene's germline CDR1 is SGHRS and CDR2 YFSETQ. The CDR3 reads CASSLVAGEYNEQFF. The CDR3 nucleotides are TGCGCCAGCAGCTTGGTTGCGGGAGAGTACAATGAGCAGTTCTTC. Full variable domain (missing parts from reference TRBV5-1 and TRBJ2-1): KAGVTQTPRYLIKTRGQQVTLSCSPISGHRSVSWYQQTPGQGLQFLFEYFSETQRNKGNFPGRFSGRQFSNSRSEMNVSTLELGDSALYLCASSLVAGEYNEQFFGPGTRLTVL.

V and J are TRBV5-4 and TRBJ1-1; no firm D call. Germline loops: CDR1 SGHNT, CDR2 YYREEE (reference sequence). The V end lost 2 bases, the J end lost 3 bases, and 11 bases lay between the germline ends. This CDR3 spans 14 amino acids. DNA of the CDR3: TGTGCCAGCAGCTTAGGACTGAAGGACACTGAAGCTTTCTTT. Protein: CASSLGLKDTEAFF.

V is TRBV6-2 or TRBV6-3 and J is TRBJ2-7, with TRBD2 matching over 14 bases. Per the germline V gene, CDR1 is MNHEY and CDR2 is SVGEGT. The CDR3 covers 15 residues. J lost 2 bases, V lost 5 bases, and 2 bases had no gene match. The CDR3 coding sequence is TGTGCCAGCAGTACGGGACTAGCGGGGGCCTACGAGCAGTACTTC. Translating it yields CASSTGLAGAYEQYF.

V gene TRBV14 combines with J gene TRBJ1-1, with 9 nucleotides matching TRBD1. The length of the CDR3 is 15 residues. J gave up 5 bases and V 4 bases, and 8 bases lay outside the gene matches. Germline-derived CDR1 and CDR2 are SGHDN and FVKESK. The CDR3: CASSLQQGAGTEAFF. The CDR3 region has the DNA TGTGCCAGCAGCCTCCAACAGGGGGCAGGGACTGAAGCTTTCTTT.

The CDR3 reads CSVTRGYTEAFF. CDR3 DNA sequence: TGCAGCGTTACTAGGGGGTACACTGAAGCTTTCTTT. The chain recombines TRBV29-1 with TRBJ1-1; possibly TRBD1 for D (6 bases). The germline gives CDR1 SQVTM, CDR2 ANQGSEA. Trimming took off 5 bases at V and 3 bases at J, with 10 bases between the two ends. The CDR3 runs 12 residues.

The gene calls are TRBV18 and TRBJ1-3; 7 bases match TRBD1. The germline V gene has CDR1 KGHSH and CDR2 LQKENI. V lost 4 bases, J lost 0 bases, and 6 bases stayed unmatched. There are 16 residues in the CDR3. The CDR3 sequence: CASSQGQASSGNTIYF. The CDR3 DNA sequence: TGTGCCAGCTCACAAGGACAGGCGAGCTCTGGAAACACCATATATTTT.

The CDR3, as DNA: TGTGCCAGCAGGACAGGGGGCGCAACTAATGAAAAACTGTTTTTT. The encoded protein is CASRTGGATNEKLFF. This rearrangement joins TRBV16 to TRBJ1-4; TRBD1 agrees at 10 bases. The V segment lost 6 bases and the J segment 0 bases; nucleotides outside the gene matches: 1. In germline, CDR1 is KGHSY, CDR2 FQNENV. The CDR3 has 15 residues. Using reference TRBV16 and TRBJ1-4 for the parts outside the CDR3, the full variable domain is GEEVAQTPKHLVRGEGQKAKLYCAPIKGHSYVFWYQQVLKNEFKFLISFQNENVFDETGMPKERFSAKCLPNSPCSLEIQATKLEDSAVYFCASRTGGATNEKLFFGSGTQLSVL.

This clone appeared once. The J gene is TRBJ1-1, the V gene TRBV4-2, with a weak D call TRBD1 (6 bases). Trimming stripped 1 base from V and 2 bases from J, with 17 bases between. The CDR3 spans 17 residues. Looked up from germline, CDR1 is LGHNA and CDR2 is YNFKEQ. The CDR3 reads CASSQGRGGAINTEAFF. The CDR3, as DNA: TGTGCCAGCAGCCAAGGAAGGGGGGGGGCAATAAACACTGAAGCTTTCTTT.

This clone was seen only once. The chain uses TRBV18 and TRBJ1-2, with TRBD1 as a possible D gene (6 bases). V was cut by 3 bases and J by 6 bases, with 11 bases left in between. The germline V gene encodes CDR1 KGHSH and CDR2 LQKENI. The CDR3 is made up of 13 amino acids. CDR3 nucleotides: TGTGCCAGCTCACCGGGGGCCGGGAATGGCTACACCTTC. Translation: CASSPGAGNGYTF.

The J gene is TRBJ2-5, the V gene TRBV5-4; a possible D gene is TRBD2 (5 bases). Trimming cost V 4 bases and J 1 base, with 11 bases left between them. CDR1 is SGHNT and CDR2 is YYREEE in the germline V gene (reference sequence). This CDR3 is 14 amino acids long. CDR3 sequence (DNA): TGTGCCAGCAGCCTGCAAAGCGGCCAAGAGACCCAGTACTTC. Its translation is CASSLQSGQETQYF.

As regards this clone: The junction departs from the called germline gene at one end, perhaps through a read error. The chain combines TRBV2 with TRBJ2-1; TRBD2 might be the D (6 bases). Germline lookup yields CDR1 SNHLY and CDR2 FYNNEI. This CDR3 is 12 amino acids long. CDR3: CASTPVWRWGVF. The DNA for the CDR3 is TGTGCCAGCACCCCCGTGTGGCGATGGGGGGTCTTC.

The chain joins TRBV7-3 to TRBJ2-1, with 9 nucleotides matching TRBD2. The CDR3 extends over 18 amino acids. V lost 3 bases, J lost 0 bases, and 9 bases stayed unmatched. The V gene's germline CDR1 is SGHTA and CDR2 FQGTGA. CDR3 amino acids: CASSLASGAGSSYNEQFF. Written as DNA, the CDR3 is TGTGCCAGCAGCTTGGCTAGCGGGGCCGGGAGCTCCTACAATGAGCAGTTCTTC.

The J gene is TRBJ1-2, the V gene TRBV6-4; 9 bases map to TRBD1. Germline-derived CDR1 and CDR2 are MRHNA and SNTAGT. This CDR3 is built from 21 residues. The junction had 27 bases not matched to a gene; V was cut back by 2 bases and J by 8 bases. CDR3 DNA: TGTGCCAGCAGTGACGAAATAGCCCAGAAGACGTGGACAGGGGCAGTGTTCGGCTACACCTTC. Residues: CASSDEIAQKTWTGAVFGYTF.

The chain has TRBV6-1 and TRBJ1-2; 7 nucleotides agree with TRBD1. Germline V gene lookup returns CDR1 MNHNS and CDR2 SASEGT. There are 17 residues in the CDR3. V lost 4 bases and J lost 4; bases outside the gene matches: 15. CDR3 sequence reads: CASSGPPAGGGSYGYTF. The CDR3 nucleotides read TGTGCCAGCAGTGGTCCCCCGGCAGGGGGTGGGAGCTATGGCTACACCTTC.

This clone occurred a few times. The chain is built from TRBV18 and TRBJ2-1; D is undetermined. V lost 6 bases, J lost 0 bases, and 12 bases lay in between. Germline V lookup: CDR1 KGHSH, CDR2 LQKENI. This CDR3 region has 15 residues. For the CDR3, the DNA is TGTGCCAGCTCTACACTACGGAGCTCCTACAATGAGCAGTTCTTC. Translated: CASSTLRSSYNEQFF.

The CDR3 is CASSIDQDQPQHF. CDR3 DNA: TGTGCCAGTAGTATAGATCAGGATCAGCCCCAGCATTTT. The J gene is TRBJ1-5, the V gene TRBV19, with no clear D. This CDR3 comprises 13 residues. Germline V gene sequence: CDR1 LNHDA, CDR2 SQIVND (reference sequence). Trimming took off 0 bases at V and 5 bases at J, with 5 bases between the two ends.

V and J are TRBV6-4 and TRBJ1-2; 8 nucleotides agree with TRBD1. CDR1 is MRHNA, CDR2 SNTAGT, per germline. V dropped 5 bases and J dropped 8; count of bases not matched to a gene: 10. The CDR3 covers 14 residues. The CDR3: CASSKGQGIGGYTF. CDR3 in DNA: TGTGCCAGCAGTAAAGGACAGGGCATAGGCGGCTACACCTTC.

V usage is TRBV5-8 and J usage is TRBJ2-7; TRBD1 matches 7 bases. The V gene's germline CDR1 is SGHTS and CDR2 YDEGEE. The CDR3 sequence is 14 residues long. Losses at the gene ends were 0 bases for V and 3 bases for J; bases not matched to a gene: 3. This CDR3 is CASSLVGGNYEQYF. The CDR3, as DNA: TGTGCCAGCAGCTTGGTAGGGGGCAACTACGAGCAGTACTTC.

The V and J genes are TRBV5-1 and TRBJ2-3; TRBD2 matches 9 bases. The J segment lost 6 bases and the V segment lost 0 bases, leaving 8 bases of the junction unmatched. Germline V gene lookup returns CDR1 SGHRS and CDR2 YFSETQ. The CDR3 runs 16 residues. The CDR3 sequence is CASSLDWREGSDTQYF. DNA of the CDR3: TGCGCCAGCAGCTTGGACTGGCGGGAGGGGAGTGATACGCAGTATTTT.